This is a list of T cell receptor beta chains from one sample in a study of early T cells in non-severe SARS-CoV-2 infection. In TCRdb, the 5' RACE reads were re-called with MiXCR into one record per CDR3 protein. The top ten clones hold almost 4% of a sample with tens of thousands of distinct CDR3 sequences, 7.5% to 9.5% of them seen once. Specimen: whole blood, collected at baseline. These receptors all come from an adult who was a healthcare worker with PCR-confirmed SARS-CoV-2 infection or an uninfected control (not recorded which). Both conserved end residues are part of each CDR3. A D gene is named only where the DNA matches it firmly. Clone size is stated in some rows and not others, as once, few, many or a class when expanded.

TGCAGCGTTGTTCACACAACTGAGCAGTTCTTC	CSVVHTTEQFF	TRBV29-1	TRBJ2-1	NA	NA
TGTGCCAGCAGCTTAGTAGCTAGCGGCCAAGAGACCCAGTACTTC	CASSLVASGQETQYF	TRBV7-2	TRBJ2-5	TRBD2	many
TGCGCCAGCAGCTTGGTCTCCGCGGTCGAGCAGTACTTC	CASSLVSAVEQYF	TRBV5-1	TRBJ2-7	NA	NA
TGTGCCAGCAGGGGAGAGCGTAGCGGGAGCACAGATACGCAGTATTTT	CASRGERSGSTDTQYF	TRBV6-5	TRBJ2-3	TRBD2	few
TGTGCCAGCAGCCAAGATTTCATGAATGAGCAGTTCTTC	CASSQDFMNEQFF	TRBV3-1	TRBJ2-1	NA	many
TGCGCCAGCAGCTCTAGCGGGGTTCCGAATACGCAGTATTTT	CASSSSGVPNTQYF	TRBV5-1	TRBJ2-3	TRBD2	few
TGTGCCAGCAGCGCTAACGAGAGACGGGATGAGCAGTTCTTC	CASSANERRDEQFF	TRBV11-2	TRBJ2-1	NA	NA
TGTGCCAGCAGTTTAAGAGGTCCGGTCAATGAAAAACTGTTTTTT	CASSLRGPVNEKLFF	TRBV12-3/TRBV12-4	TRBJ1-4	NA	few
TGCAGCGTTTTTACCGGGGAGCTGTTTTTT	CSVFTGELFF	TRBV29-1	TRBJ2-2	NA	few
TGCAGCGTTTGGGAGGACAGGGCTAACTATGGCTACACCTTC	CSVWEDRANYGYTF	TRBV29-1	TRBJ1-2	TRBD1	NA
TGTGCCAGCAGGAGACAGGACCCTCAAGAGACCCAGTACTTC	CASRRQDPQETQYF	TRBV6-6	TRBJ2-5	NA	NA
TGTGCCAGCAGCACGGGACAGGGCTCGGAGACCCAGTACTTC	CASSTGQGSETQYF	TRBV7-9	TRBJ2-5	TRBD1	NA
TGTGCCAGCAGCCTGACTAGCGGTAACTACAATGAGCAGTTCTTC	CASSLTSGNYNEQFF	TRBV3-1	TRBJ2-1	TRBD2	NA
TGTGCCACGGGGGGCTTTACCGAAGCTTTCTTT	CATGGFTEAFF	TRBV19	TRBJ1-1	NA	few
TGTGCCAGCAGTTTATCACGACAGGGCCGCGCTTTCTTT	CASSLSRQGRAFF	TRBV27	TRBJ1-1	TRBD1	NA
TGTGCCAGCAGTTACCCGAGGAACACTGAAGCTTTCTTT	CASSYPRNTEAFF	TRBV6-2/TRBV6-3	TRBJ1-1	NA	NA
TGTGCCAGCAGCCCCCGGCTAGCGGAGAACTACGAGCAGTACTTC	CASSPRLAENYEQYF	TRBV7-9	TRBJ2-7	TRBD2	NA
TGTGCCAGCAGCCCCCGGGACGCACTAACCTACGAGCAGTACTTC	CASSPRDALTYEQYF	TRBV11-2	TRBJ2-7	NA	few
TGTGCCAGCAGCTCCTCCGCCTACAATGAGCAGTTCTTC	CASSSSAYNEQFF	TRBV5-6	TRBJ2-1	NA	many
TGTGCCAGCAGCTTAGGGGCTGGGCTGGAGACCCAGTACTTC	CASSLGAGLETQYF	TRBV7-2	TRBJ2-5	NA	NA
TGCGCCGTCGGGGAATCCTATAATTCACCCCTCCACTTT	CAVGESYNSPLHF	TRBV10-2	TRBJ1-6	NA	NA
TGTGCCAGCTCAGCGACTAGCGGGAGGGACGGGACCCAGTACTTC	CASSATSGRDGTQYF	TRBV18	TRBJ2-5	TRBD2	NA
TGCGCCAGCAGCCCACGGACAGGGTGGAAGGAGTACTATGGCTACACCTTC	CASSPRTGWKEYYGYTF	TRBV5-1	TRBJ1-2	TRBD1	few
TGTGCCAGCAGCCGGGACAGAGCCTACGAGCAGTACTTC	CASSRDRAYEQYF	TRBV5-5	TRBJ2-7	TRBD1	many
TGTGCCAGCAGTTTAGTCGTCAGCACCTACGAGCAGTACTTC	CASSLVVSTYEQYF	TRBV12-3/TRBV12-4	TRBJ2-7	NA	few
TGTGCCAGCAGCAAAGGTCCAGCGGGAGGGCCCCAAGAGACCCAGTACTTC	CASSKGPAGGPQETQYF	TRBV21-1	TRBJ2-5	NA	many
TGTGCCAGCTCTCAGGGACAGGAGAACACTGAAGCTTTCTTT	CASSQGQENTEAFF	TRBV18	TRBJ1-1	TRBD1	few
TGTGCCAGCAGGGGGGCCTACGAGCAGTACTTC	CASRGAYEQYF	TRBV25-1	TRBJ2-7	NA	NA
TGCAGCGTGGGAAGGCAGAACGAGCAGTACTTC	CSVGRQNEQYF	TRBV29-1	TRBJ2-7	NA	many
TGTGCCAGCAGTCCGCGAAATTCACCCCTCCACTTT	CASSPRNSPLHF	TRBV27	TRBJ1-6	NA	few